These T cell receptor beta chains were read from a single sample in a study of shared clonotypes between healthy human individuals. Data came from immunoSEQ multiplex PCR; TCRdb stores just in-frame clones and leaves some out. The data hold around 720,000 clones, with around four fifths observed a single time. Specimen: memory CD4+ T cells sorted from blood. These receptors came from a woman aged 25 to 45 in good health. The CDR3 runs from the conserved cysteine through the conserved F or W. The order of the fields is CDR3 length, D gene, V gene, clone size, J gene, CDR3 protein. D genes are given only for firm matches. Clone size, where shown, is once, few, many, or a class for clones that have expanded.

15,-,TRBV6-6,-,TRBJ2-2,CASSYLVENTGELFF
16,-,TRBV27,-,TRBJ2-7,CASSSLVLRGRYEQYF
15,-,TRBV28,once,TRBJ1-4,CASRTERDGTEKLFF
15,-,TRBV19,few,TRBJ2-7,CASSLTGDLRSEQYF
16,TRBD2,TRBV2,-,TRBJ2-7,CASSERTSGAPYEQYF
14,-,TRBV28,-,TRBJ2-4,CASARPGVENIQYF
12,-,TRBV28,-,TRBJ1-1,CASSVGGIEAFF
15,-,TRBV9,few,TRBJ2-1,CASSVGGTSYNEQFF
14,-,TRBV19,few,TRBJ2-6,CATREGAGANVLTF
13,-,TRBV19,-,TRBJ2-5,CASSMVREETQYF
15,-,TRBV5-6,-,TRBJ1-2,CASSLFGRGNYGYTF
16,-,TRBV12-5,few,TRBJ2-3,CASGLAPGPTPDTQYF
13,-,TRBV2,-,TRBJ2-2,CASSERSDGELFF
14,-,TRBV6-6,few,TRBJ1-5,CASSYEGSNQPQHF
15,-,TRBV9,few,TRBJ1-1,CASSVATGQNTEAFF
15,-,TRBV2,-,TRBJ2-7,CASLSRNPRDNEQYF
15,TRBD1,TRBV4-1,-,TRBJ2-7,CASSQLQGAFHEQYF
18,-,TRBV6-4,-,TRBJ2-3,CASSLGRSRAVITDTQYF
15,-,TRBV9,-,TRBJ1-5,CASSQAPGGNQPQHF
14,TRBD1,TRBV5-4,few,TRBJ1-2,CASNQDRGSLGYTF
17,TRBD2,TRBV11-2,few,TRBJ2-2,CASSLRSPGLVPGELFF
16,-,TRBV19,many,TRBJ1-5,CASDSLGARGNQPQHF
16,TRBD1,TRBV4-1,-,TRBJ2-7,CATRRGPGQGLGEQYF
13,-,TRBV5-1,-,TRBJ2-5,CASSLLGSGTQYF
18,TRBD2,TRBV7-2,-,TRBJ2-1,CASSPRPGLAGDYNEQFF
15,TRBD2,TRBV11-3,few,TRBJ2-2,CASSAGLADTGELFF
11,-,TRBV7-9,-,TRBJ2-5,CASSLQETQYF
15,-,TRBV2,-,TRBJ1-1,CASTGQDSGGTEAFF
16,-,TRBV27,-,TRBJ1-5,CASSKRISSSLQPQHF
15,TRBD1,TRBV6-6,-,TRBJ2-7,CASSYSGTGTSEQYF
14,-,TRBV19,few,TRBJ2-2,CASGGTLRVGELFF
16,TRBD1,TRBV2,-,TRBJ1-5,CASRQGAGSPNQPQHF
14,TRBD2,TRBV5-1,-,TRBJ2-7,CASSFGTSLLEQYF
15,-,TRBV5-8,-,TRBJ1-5,CASSLGGLTNQPQHF
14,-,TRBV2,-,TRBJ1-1,CASIFRTVNTEAFF
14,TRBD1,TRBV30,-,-,CAWSAGQGGNEQYF
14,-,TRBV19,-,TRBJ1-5,CASRTGATMSPQHF
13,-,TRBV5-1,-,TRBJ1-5,CASSLDTNQPQHF
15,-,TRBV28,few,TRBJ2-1,CASSLLGQGPTEQFF
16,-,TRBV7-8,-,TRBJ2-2,CASRPNPGQNTGELFF
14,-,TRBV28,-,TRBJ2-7,CASSAQAPPYEQYF
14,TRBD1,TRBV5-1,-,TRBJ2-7,CASRQGGDSYEQYF
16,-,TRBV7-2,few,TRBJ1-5,CASSLRGGSSNQPQHF
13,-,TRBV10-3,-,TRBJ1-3,CATDSYTGNTIYF
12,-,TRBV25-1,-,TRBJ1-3,CASSVVGNTIYF
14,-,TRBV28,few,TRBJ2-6,CASSQQSGANVLTF
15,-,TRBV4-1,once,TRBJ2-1,CASSQVGGRYNEQFF
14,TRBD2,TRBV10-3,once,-,CAISYSSGVYEQYF